This TCR beta chain was identified during a study of cytomegalovirus exposure and HLA in healthy donors (dated 2017 in TCRdb). General notes on the study: An earlier analysis of several hundred of the donors reported about 300 Gb of sequence data and 117 million unique TCR beta sequences obtained from about 170 million T cells. Among some 410 genotyped donors of the cohort, an average of roughly 230,000 unique TCR beta nucleotide sequences was sequenced per donor, of which approximately 18% were non-productive. The T cell repertoires of some 670 subjects were profiled by immunosequencing and related to cytomegalovirus serostatus. In a later genetic analysis, genome-wide SNP genotypes for about 55% of the roughly 700 donors were used, and that subset was treated as a discovery cohort. All discovery cohort repertoires had been generated on a single sequencing platform. Of the 350 to 450 genotyped donors, 81% were placed in the genetic ancestry cluster associated with self-reported Caucasian donors. Several DR-DQ haplotypes were treated as single units for association and clustering because of strong linkage in the cohort. Alongside the repertoire data, information on donor age, sex, ethnicity and CMV serostatus was compiled. Typing coverage varied by locus: roughly 620-640 donors for A, B, C, DRB1 and DQB1; roughly 560 for DQA1; more than 600 for DPA1; roughly 450 for DPB1. The study combined high-throughput TCR immunosequencing, statistical association of individual TCRs with disease status, and machine learning to predict cytomegalovirus infection status. In a later analysis, previously published TCR beta repertoires from 600 to 850 donors were re-analyzed and high-resolution HLA genotyping was added so that TCR occurrence patterns could be studied. An earlier analysis of 587 of the donors used high-throughput TCR beta sequencing to judge whether each TCR beta V gene segment behaved as functional or pseudogenic. The later analysis used no new phenotypic data to find candidate immune exposures, relying instead on TCR beta sequences and their occurrence across donors. In addition to the first cohort of around 670 subjects, a separate validation cohort of 100 to 150 different subjects was used. The study aimed to test whether cataloging public T cell receptors could reveal signatures of past pathogen exposure. An early release that covered approximately 600 HLA-typed donors contained 250 to 350 gigabases of sequencing data and some 87 million unique TCR sequences. Both class I and class II loci were covered by HLA typing, at four-digit resolution.

Note on this clone: Its antigen remains undetermined. No per-base quality is available; no much larger clone lies one base away.

The library was made by the immunoSEQ multiplex PCR assay. For the multiplex PCR, a mixture combining 60 forward primers for TCR Vbeta segments and 13 reverse primers for TCR Jbeta segments was used. The CDR3 region of rearranged TCR beta genes was amplified from genomic DNA by a multiplex PCR assay. The amplified TCR beta libraries were sequenced on the Illumina HiSeq System as 87-base-pair reads. Under the source paper's analysis protocol: A later analysis counted about 80 million unique TCR beta chains across the 550 to 700 repertoires, and roughly 11 million of these chains were shared by at least two donors. Raw reads were error-corrected and collapsed into unique sequences by a nearest-neighbor algorithm in which closely related sequences were merged to remove PCR and sequencing errors. To assign V, D and J gene segments, CDR3 sequences were aligned to IMGT reference sequences. For a sequence to be retained, a match of at least six nucleotides was required to both a V gene segment and a J gene segment. A rearrangement counted as productive if the CDR3 had no stop codons and remained in frame with V and J, and every other rearrangement counted as non-productive. Following IMGT convention, CDR3 was defined as the stretch from the second conserved V-encoded cysteine to the conserved J-encoded phenylalanine. The earlier analysis of a few hundred of the donors excluded any sequence lacking an unambiguous match to a single V gene segment. In an earlier analysis of a few hundred of the donors, V segments were called functional above 56.7% productive rearrangements and were called segregating when the between-donor standard deviation exceeded 5%. A statistical classification framework was developed to diagnose cytomegalovirus status using the catalog of TCR beta chain sequences. V and J gene assignment, in a later analysis, came from comparing TCR nucleotide sequences with IMGT/GENE-DB human TR gene sequences. In a later analysis, CDR3 sequences and most-parsimonious VDJ recombination scenarios were assigned using the TCRdist pipeline. A later analysis defined each TCR beta chain by its CDR3 amino acid sequence plus V-gene family, and excluded reads lacking a unique V-gene family. In a later analysis, 550 to 650 highly shared, low-generation-probability nucleotide sequences were removed to address suspected cross-contamination and a sequencing artifact. In a later analysis, a clonal expansion index was calculated for each public chain from normalized within-repertoire ranks of inferred template counts. Generation probabilities in a later analysis came from a VDJ recombination model fitted to out-of-frame rearrangements, and those results were checked against IGoR. A later analysis scored TCR-TCR, TCR-HLA and TCR-CMV co-occurrence with hypergeometric tests, applying a repertoire-size bias correction to TCR pairs. A later analysis estimated false discovery rates by permuting HLA or CMV assignments 20 times. In a later analysis, co-occurring TCRs were grouped using DBSCAN, and TCRdist sequence similarity was added for clustering within HLA-allele-positive subsets. Repertoires with fewer than 30,000 or more than 120,000 public chains, plus five repertoires with anomalous nucleotide sharing, were excluded from co-occurrence clustering. TCRdb provides this immuneACCESS table in a form limited to in-frame rearrangements. Some clones are lacking; in checked studies, under half of them reflect an unresolved V gene, and why the rest are absent is not known. The D gene and trimming were derived from the DNA, and the V and J assignments and clone size from that table. Here the sample has approximately 89,000 clones; approximately 71% occur a single time. The top ten clonotypes cover around 3.5% of the sample.

The CDR1 and CDR2 encoded by the germline V gene are LGHNA and YSLEER. Counted from cysteine to phenylalanine, this CDR3 has 14 amino acids. The entry retains the CDR3 DNA only, 42 bases that are in frame from base 1. V loses 2 bases at its end and J loses 5 bases; junction bases beyond the gene matches: 4. Paper-wide results and their limitations: In vitro tests confirmed that a few of the cytomegalovirus-associated TCR beta chains recognize cytomegalovirus antigens. Strong co-occurrence of HLA alleles, especially DR and DQ, made assigning TCR associations to individual alleles difficult. Correlated functional status among segregating V segments might reflect linkage disequilibrium, but an unknown experimental factor could not be ruled out. Cytomegalovirus status was reported to be diagnosed by the classifier with high specificity and sensitivity in both the original and validation cohorts. A group of highly shared sequence variants was considered likely to be a technical artifact of the sequencing pipeline. A later genetic analysis associated a missense DCLRE1C variant with V-gene and J-gene trimming of TCR beta chains, and an independent cohort replicated the association. It was suggested by the authors that the approach could potentially be generalized to other disease states and immunological phenotypes. In an earlier analysis of roughly 500 of the donors, most TCR beta V segments appeared in productive rearrangements about 90% or about 30% of the time, broadly matching IMGT annotations. A later genetic analysis reported fewer N-insertions in productive TCRs among donors in an Asian-associated ancestry cluster than the roughly 720-donor mean. In a later analysis, HLA-associated TCR beta chains showed more clonal expansion and lower generation probabilities than non-associated chains that were equally common. In a later analysis, TCR association rates were found to vary across HLA loci, with the most associated TCRs seen for DRB1 alleles and the fewest for HLA-C alleles. Some IMGT-functional V segments, including TRBV6-2 and TRBV6-3, could not be distinguished by the 87-base-pair reads and were therefore excluded. In a later analysis, some 17,000 TCR beta sequences were associated with specific HLA alleles at a false discovery rate of 0.05. For the cohort, immune exposure information was limited to CMV serostatus. The cohort was sequenced for TCR beta chains only, and without alpha or paired-chain data the features that could be detected were limited. Because counts were too low, some 17 rarely observed V segments, including chromosome 9 orphons, were left out of the earlier analysis of 587 of the donors. In a later analysis, several top co-occurrence clusters were reported to appear linked to parvovirus B19, influenza, CMV and Epstein-Barr virus. According to a later analysis, most CMV-associated TCR beta chains appeared to be HLA-restricted, and the HLA associations seemed to be driven largely by CMV exposure. A further reported finding was that TCR beta sequences accurately predicted the HLA-A and HLA-B alleles for most subjects in the first cohort. Most TCR sequences were observed very rarely across donors, whereas some public TCRs were present in many individuals. The presence/absence analyses assumed that sequencing depth was roughly uniform across donors, and that assumption may not be true. Because HLA typing was unavailable for some donors at each locus, only the typed subset was used in association tests. A total of 150 or so TCR beta chains were listed by the study as associated with cytomegalovirus.

The cohort comprised some 700 healthy bone marrow donors. At the time of sampling, every cohort member was nominally healthy, though immune exposures that went unrecorded were likely present. The donor was CMV seronegative and belonged to the group of over 300 seronegative cohort members. Each donor provided a peripheral blood sample, and peripheral blood mononuclear cells were used for TCR beta sequencing. Genomic DNA extraction from the blood cell samples was performed with the Qiagen DNeasy Blood Extraction Kit. The specimen was PBMCs. The chain uses TRBV4-3 and TRBJ1-1; TRBD1 fits 8 bases in the junction. The receptor was isolated from a young man in good health and CMV-seronegative. The DNA reads as follows: TGCGCCAGCAGCCAACTTACAGGGGGGACTGAAGCTTTCTTT. Its protein product is CASSQLTGGTEAFF.